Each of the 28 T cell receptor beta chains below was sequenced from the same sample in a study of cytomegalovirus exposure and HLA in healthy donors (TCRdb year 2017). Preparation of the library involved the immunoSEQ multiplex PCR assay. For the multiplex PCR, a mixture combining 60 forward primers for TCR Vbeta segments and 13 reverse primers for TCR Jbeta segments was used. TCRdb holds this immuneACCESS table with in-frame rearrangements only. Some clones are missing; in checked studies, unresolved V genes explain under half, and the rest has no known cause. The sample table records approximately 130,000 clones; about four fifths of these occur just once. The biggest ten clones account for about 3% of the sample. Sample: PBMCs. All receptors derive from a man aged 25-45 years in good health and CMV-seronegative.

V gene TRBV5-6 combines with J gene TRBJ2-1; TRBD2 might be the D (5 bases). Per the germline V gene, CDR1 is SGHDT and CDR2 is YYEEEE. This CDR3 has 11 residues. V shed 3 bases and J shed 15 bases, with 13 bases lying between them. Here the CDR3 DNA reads TGTGCCAGCAGCTCCTCGGGTCGGGGGTTCTTC. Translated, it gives CASSSSGRGFF. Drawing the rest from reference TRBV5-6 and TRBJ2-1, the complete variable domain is DAGVTQSPTHLIKTRGQQVTLRCSPKSGHDTVSWYQQALGQGPQFIFQYYEEEERQRGNFPDRFSGHQFPNYSSELNVNALLLGDSALYLCASSSSGRGFFGPGTRLTVL.

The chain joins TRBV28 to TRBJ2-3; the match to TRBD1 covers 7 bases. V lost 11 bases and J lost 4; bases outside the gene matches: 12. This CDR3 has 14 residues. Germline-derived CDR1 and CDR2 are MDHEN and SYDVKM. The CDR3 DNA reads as TGTGCCGGAAAGCCGGACAGGTTCGCAGATACGCAGTATTTT. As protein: CAGKPDRFADTQYF.

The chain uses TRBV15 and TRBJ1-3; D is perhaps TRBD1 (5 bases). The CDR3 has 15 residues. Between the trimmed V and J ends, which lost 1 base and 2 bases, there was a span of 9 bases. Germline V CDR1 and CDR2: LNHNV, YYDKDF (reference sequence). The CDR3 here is CATSRGGGTGNTIYF. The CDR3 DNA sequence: TGTGCCACCAGCAGAGGGGGGGGGACTGGAAACACCATATATTTT.

The CDR3 sequence: CASSPTGQTDYGYTF. The CDR3 DNA reads TGTGCCAGCTCACCAACAGGACAGACCGACTATGGCTACACCTTC. The genes are TRBV18 and TRBJ1-2, with D perhaps matching TRBD1 (6 bases). CDR1 and CDR2 from the germline V gene are KGHSH and LQKENI. Between the trimmed V and J ends, which lost 2 bases and 3 bases, there was a span of 13 bases. This CDR3 has 15 amino acids.

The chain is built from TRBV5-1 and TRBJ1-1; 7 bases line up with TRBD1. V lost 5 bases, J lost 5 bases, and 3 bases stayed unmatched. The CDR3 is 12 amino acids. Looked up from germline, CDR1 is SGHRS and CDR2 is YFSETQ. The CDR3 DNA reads TGCGCCAGCAGTCAACAGGGGACTGAAGCTTTCTTT. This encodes CASSQQGTEAFF.

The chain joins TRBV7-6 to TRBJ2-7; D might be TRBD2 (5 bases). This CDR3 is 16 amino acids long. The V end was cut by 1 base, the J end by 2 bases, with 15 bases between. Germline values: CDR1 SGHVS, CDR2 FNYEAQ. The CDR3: CASSLVSSGQPYEQYF. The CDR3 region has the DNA TGTGCCAGCAGCTTAGTATCGAGCGGCCAGCCCTACGAGCAGTACTTC.

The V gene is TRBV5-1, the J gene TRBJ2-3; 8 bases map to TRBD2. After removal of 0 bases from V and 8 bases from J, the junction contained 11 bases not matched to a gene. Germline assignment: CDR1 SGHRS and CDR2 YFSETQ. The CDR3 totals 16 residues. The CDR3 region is CASSLESRRGVGTQYF. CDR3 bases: TGCGCCAGCAGCTTGGAAAGTCGGCGGGGGGTGGGTACGCAGTATTTT. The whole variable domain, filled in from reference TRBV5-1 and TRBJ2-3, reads KAGVTQTPRYLIKTRGQQVTLSCSPISGHRSVSWYQQTPGQGLQFLFEYFSETQRNKGNFPGRFSGRQFSNSRSEMNVSTLELGDSALYLCASSLESRRGVGTQYFGPGTRLTVL.

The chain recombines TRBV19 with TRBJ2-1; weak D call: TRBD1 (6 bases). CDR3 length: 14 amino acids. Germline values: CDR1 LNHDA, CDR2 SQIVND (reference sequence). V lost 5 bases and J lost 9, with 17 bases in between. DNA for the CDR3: TGTGCCAGTAGTTTAAGGGGACAATTACCTGAGCAGTTCTTC. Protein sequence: CASSLRGQLPEQFF.

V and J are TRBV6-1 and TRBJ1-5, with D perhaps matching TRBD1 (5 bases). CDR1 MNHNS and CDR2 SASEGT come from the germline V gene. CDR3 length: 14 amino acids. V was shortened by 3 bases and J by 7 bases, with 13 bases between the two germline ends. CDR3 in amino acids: CASSEFARGQPQHF. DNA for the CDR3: TGTGCCAGCAGTGAGTTTGCGCGGGGGCAGCCCCAGCATTTT.

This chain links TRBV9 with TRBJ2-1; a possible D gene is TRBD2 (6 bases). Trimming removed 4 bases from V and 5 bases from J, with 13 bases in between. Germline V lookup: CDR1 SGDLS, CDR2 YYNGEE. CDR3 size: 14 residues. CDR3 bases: TGTGCCAGCAGCCCGGGCGGGGACCACAATGAGCAGTTCTTC. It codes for CASSPGGDHNEQFF.

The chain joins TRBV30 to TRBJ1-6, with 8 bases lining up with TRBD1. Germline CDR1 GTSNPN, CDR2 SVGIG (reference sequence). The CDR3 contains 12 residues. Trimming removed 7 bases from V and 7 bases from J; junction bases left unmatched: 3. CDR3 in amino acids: CAFDRGNSPLHF. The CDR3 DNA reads TGTGCCTTTGACAGGGGCAATTCACCCCTCCACTTT.

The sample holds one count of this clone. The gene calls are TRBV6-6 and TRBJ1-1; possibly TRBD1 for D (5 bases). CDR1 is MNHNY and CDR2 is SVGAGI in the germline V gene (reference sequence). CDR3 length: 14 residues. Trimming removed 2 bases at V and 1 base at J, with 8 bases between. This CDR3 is CASSYRDSNTEAFF. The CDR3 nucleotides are TGTGCCAGCAGTTACAGGGACTCGAACACTGAAGCTTTCTTT.

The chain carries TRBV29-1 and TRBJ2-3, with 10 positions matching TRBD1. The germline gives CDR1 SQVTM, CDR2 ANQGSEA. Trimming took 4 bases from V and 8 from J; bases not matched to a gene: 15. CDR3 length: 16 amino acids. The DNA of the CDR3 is TGCAGCGTTGCCCGTAAGCCGGGACAGGGGCAAGGTACGCAGTATTTT. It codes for CSVARKPGQGQGTQYF.

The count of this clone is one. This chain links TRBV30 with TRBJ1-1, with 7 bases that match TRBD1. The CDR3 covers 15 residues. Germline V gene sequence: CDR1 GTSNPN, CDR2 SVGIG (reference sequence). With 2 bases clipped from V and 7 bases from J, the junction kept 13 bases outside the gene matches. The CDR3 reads CAWSHITDRAVEAFF. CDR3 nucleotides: TGTGCCTGGAGTCATATAACCGACAGGGCAGTTGAAGCTTTCTTT. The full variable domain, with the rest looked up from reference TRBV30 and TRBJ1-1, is SQTIHQWPATLVQPVGSPLSLECTVEGTSNPNLYWYRQAAGRGLQLLFYSVGIGQISSEVPQNLSASRPQDRQFILSSKKLLLSDSGFYLCAWSHITDRAVEAFFGQGTRLTVV.

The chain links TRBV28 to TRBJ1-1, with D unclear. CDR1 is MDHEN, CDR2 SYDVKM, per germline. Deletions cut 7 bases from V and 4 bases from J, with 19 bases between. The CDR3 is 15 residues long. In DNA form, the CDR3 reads TGTGCCAGCACCCCAACGACATCCTTGAGCACTGAAGCTTTCTTT. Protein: CASTPTTSLSTEAFF.

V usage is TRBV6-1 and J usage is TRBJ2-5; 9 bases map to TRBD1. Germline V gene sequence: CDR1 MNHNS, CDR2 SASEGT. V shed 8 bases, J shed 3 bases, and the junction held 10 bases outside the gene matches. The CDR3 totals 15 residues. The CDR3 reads CASRPSGQGKETQYF. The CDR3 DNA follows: TGTGCCAGCCGGCCTTCGGGACAGGGAAAAGAGACCCAGTACTTC.

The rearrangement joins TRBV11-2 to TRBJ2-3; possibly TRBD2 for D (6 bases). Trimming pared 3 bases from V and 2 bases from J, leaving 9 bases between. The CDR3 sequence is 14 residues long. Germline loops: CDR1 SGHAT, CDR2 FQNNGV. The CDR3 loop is CASSLSGATDTQYF. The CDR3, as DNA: TGTGCCAGCAGCTTGTCGGGAGCCACAGATACGCAGTATTTT.

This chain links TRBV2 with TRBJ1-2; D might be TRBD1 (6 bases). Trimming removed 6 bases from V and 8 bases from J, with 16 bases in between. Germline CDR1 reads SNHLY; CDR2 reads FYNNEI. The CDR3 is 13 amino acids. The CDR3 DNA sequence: TGTGCCAGCAGATTCGACAGGCTGTGGGGCTACACCTTC. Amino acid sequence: CASRFDRLWGYTF.

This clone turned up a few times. The CDR3 loop is CASSAGTGTAKVGEQYF. As DNA, the CDR3 is TGTGCCAGCAGCGCCGGAACCGGGACAGCGAAAGTGGGGGAGCAGTACTTC. V and J are TRBV9 and TRBJ2-7, with 7 bases fitting TRBD1. With V trimmed by 3 bases and J by 7 bases, 19 bases remained unmatched. This CDR3 comprises 17 residues. CDR1 is SGDLS, CDR2 YYNGEE, per germline.

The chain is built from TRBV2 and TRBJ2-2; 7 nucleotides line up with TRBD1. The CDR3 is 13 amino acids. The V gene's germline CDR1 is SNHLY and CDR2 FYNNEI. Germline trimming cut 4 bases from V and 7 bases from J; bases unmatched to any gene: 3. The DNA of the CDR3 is TGTGCCAGCAGTGGACAGGGAGACGGGGAGCTGTTTTTT. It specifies CASSGQGDGELFF.

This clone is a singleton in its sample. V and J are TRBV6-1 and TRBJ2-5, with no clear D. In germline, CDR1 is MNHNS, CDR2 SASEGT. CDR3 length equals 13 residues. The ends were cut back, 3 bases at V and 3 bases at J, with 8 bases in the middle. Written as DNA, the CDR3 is TGTGCCAGCAGTGAGCGGCGGAAAGAGACCCAGTACTTC. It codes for CASSERRKETQYF.

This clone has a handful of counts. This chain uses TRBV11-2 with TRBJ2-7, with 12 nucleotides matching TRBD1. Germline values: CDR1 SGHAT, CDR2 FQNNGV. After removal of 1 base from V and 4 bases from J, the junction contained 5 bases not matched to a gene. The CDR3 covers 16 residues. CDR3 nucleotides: TGTGCCAGCAGCTTAGCTGTGGGACAGGGGGCGTACGAGCAGTACTTC. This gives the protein CASSLAVGQGAYEQYF.

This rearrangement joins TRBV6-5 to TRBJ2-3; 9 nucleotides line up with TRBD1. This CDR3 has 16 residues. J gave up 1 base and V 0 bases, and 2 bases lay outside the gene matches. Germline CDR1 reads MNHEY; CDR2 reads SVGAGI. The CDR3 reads CASSYSQGARTDTQYF. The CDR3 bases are TGTGCCAGCAGTTACTCACAGGGGGCGCGCACAGATACGCAGTATTTT.

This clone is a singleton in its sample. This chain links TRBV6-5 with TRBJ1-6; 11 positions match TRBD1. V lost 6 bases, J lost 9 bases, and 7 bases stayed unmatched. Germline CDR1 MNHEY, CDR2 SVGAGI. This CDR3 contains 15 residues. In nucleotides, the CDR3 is TGTGCCAGCAGCCCAGAGGGACAGGGGGGTTCACCCCTCCACTTT. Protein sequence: CASSPEGQGGSPLHF.

The CDR3 loop is CASHLTGMYQPQHF. The DNA of the CDR3 is TGTGCCAGCCACCTCACAGGAATGTATCAGCCCCAGCATTTT. This rearrangement joins TRBV6-1 to TRBJ1-5, with D possibly TRBD1 on 5 matching bases. V dropped 8 bases and J dropped 5 bases, with 16 bases sitting between them. The CDR3 runs 14 residues. Germline CDR1 MNHNS, CDR2 SASEGT.

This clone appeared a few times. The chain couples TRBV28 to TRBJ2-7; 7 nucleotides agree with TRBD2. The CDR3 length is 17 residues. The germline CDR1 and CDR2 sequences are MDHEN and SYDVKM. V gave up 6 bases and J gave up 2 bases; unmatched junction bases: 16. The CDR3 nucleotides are TGTGCCAGCAGCGCCATTACGTTGTGGCGGGGGACCTACGAGCAGTACTTC. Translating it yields CASSAITLWRGTYEQYF.

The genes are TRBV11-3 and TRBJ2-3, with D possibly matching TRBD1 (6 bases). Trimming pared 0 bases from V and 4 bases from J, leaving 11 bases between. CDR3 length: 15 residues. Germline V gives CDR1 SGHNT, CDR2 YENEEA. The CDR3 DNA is TGTGCCAGCAGCTTAGAAGGGACATCGCCAGATACGCAGTATTTT. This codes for CASSLEGTSPDTQYF. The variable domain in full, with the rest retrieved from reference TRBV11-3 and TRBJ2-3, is EAGVVQSPRYKIIEKKQPVAFWCNPISGHNTLYWYLQNLGQGPELLIRYENEEAVDDSQLPKDRFSAERLKGVDSTLKIQPAELGDSAVYLCASSLEGTSPDTQYFGPGTRLTVL.

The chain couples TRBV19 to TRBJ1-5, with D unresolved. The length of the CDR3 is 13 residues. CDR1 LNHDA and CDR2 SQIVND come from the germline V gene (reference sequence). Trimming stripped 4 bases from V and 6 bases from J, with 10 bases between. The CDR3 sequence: CASSTSGIQPQHF. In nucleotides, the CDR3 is TGTGCCAGTAGTACGTCAGGAATTCAGCCCCAGCATTTT.